The source of this TCR beta chain is a study of early T cells in non-severe SARS-CoV-2 infection. Study as a whole: Sequenced bulk RNA came from whole blood that was unsorted, and chains were unpaired. Study-wide findings and caveats: VDJdb matching, biased toward anti-spike CD8 responses, missed private and CD4 specificities.

CDR1 is MDHEN, CDR2 SYDVKM, per germline. Trimming took off 6 bases at V and 3 bases at J, with 15 bases between the two ends. The CDR3 spans 15 residues. Details on this clonotype: Antigen specificity is unknown.

Molecules of cDNA were individually given unique molecular identifiers that were attached to them. TCRdb independently ran MiXCR on the 5' RACE reads; one entry per CDR3 protein. The sample has about 80,000 distinct CDR3 sequences; 5.5% to 7.5% are singletons. V and J are TRBV28 and TRBJ2-4, with D tentatively TRBD1 or TRBD2 (5 bases each). The source material was whole blood. The receptor was derived from an adult who was a healthcare worker with PCR-confirmed SARS-CoV-2 infection or an uninfected control (not recorded which). The CDR3 reads CASSGTQVGKNIQYF. CDR3 bases: TGTGCCAGCAGCGGGACCCAAGTGGGCAAAAACATTCAGTACTTC.